This T cell receptor beta chain came from a study of vaccination effects on CD4 cells after COVID-19. General study points: A shortage of convalescent patients and an absence of early post-infection timepoints characterized the study.

In regard to this clone: What it recognizes is unknown.

Prior to sequencing, the ViraFEST assay stimulated PBMC with viral peptide pools, which expanded the antigen-specific CD4+ T cells. Culture lasted about ten days before CD4+ T cell isolation. None of the vaccinated had previously contracted SARS-CoV-2, and their nucleocapsid antibodies tested negative. In culture with about 10 IU/ml IL-2 and 8 to 10 ug/ml peptides, PBMC were grown at 1.5 million to 2.5 million per well. Clones were sequenced by immunoSEQ multiplex PCR, and TCRdb holds only the in-frame ones, with some missing. The sample holds 65,000 to 90,000 clones, around 81% seen once. The TCR sequence derives from a human donor who received a COVID-19 vaccine. This specimen consisted of CD4+ T cells from PBMCs cultured with SARS-CoV-2 spike peptides, obtained before COVID-19 vaccination.

The CDR3 sequence: CASGGGFRATQYF. The DNA for the CDR3 is TGTGCCAGCGGAGGGGGTTTTAGGGCGACCCAGTACTTC. J is TRBJ2-5 and V is TRBV28; perhaps D is TRBD1 or TRBD2 (6 bases each). Trimming pared 8 bases from V and 7 bases from J, leaving 17 bases between. The CDR3 runs to 13 residues. Germline assignment: CDR1 MDHEN and CDR2 SYDVKM.